Listed here are 20 T cell receptor beta chains from one sample, sequenced in a study of blood T cell repertoires in COVID-19. The table came from immunoSEQ multiplex PCR; TCRdb's copy has only in-frame clones and leaves some out. The sample records around 130,000 clones, about 88% being singletons. Material for sequencing was peripheral blood. Source of these receptors: a man aged 50 to 59 with active COVID-19.

The rearrangement links TRBV19 to TRBJ2-4; TRBD2 matches at 11 bases. The V and J ends lost 5 bases and 0 bases, in that order; junction bases with no gene match: 15. CDR3 length: 20 residues. Germline V gene lookup returns CDR1 LNHDA and CDR2 SQIVND (reference sequence). The chain's CDR3 is CASSVDLLAGARLAKNIQYF. Written as DNA, the CDR3 is TGTGCCAGTAGTGTGGACTTACTAGCGGGGGCAAGATTAGCCAAAAACATTCAGTACTTC.

The chain combines TRBV7-2 with TRBJ2-2, with D tentatively TRBD1 (5 bases). The CDR3 has 16 amino acids. Trimming stripped 4 bases from V and 6 bases from J, with 18 bases between. Germline values: CDR1 SGHTA, CDR2 FQGNSA. CDR3 residues: CASSSPFPVGAGELFF. The CDR3 nucleotides are TGTGCCAGCAGCTCGCCCTTCCCGGTAGGGGCCGGGGAGCTGTTTTTT. The entire variable domain, with the rest obtained from reference TRBV7-2 and TRBJ2-2, is as follows: GAGVSQSPSNKVTEKGKDVELRCDPISGHTALYWYRQSLGQGLEFLIYFQGNSAPDKSGLPSDRFSAERTGGSVSTLTIQRTQQEDSAVYLCASSSPFPVGAGELFFGEGSRLTVL.

The chain recombines TRBV9 with TRBJ2-2; 9 positions agree with TRBD2. Trimming cost V 0 bases and J 6 bases; bases outside gene matches: 6. The CDR3 is 16 residues long. CDR1 and CDR2 from the germline V gene are SGDLS and YYNGEE. The CDR3 sequence is CASSVDGGRAPGELFF. DNA for the CDR3: TGTGCCAGCAGCGTAGATGGCGGGAGGGCCCCCGGGGAGCTGTTTTTT. Using reference TRBV9 and TRBJ2-2 for the parts outside the CDR3, the full variable domain is DSGVTQTPKHLITATGQRVTLRCSPRSGDLSVYWYQQSLDQGLQFLIQYYNGEERAKGNILERFSAQQFPDLHSELNLSSLELGDSALYFCASSVDGGRAPGELFFGEGSRLTVL.

The CDR3 region is CASSSQSGISYNEQFF. The CDR3 nucleotides are TGTGCCAGCAGCTCCCAAAGCGGGATCTCCTACAATGAGCAGTTCTTC. This chain links TRBV5-4 with TRBJ2-1; 7 positions match TRBD2. This CDR3 has 16 amino acids. With V trimmed by 3 bases and J by 0 bases, 6 bases remained unmatched. The germline V gene has CDR1 SGHNT and CDR2 YYREEE (reference sequence).

This chain joins TRBV6-5 and TRBJ2-4; 7 positions match TRBD2. The CDR3 extends over 14 amino acids. Germline CDR1 and CDR2: MNHEY and SVGAGI. V gave up 3 bases and J gave up 8 bases; unmatched junction bases: 7. The CDR3 region is CASSYRREGHIQYF. In nucleotides, the CDR3 is TGTGCCAGCAGTTATCGCAGGGAGGGACACATTCAGTACTTC.

The chain has TRBV3-1 (or the pseudogene TRBV3-2) and TRBJ2-7, with 8 bases matching TRBD1. J was trimmed by 2 bases and V by 3 bases; bases with no gene match: 12. The CDR3 is made up of 17 amino acids. Germline V CDR1 and CDR2: LGHDT, YNNKEL (reference sequence). CDR3 amino acids: CASSHIRTGPNTYEQYV. The CDR3 DNA reads TGTGCCAGCAGCCATATTCGGACAGGGCCTAATACCTACGAGCAGTACGTC.

The chain couples TRBV3-1 (or the pseudogene TRBV3-2) to TRBJ1-1, with D tentatively TRBD1 (5 bases). CDR1 is LGHDT and CDR2 is YNNKEL in the germline V gene (reference sequence). The CDR3 is 14 amino acids. Trimming cost V 1 base and J 10 bases, with 16 bases left between them. This CDR3 reads CASSQAGQRLGAFF. The CDR3 nucleotides read TGTGCCAGCAGCCAAGCCGGACAACGACTCGGAGCTTTCTTT.

This rearrangement joins TRBV6-5 to TRBJ1-2; the D is unclear. Germline CDR1 is MNHEY and CDR2 is SVGAGI. The CDR3 length is 12 residues. Trimming took 5 bases from V and 4 from J, leaving 8 bases between them. CDR3 residues: CASSKQRYGYTF. Here the CDR3 DNA reads TGTGCCAGCAGTAAGCAGCGCTATGGCTACACCTTC.

The V gene is TRBV6-2 or TRBV6-3, the J gene TRBJ1-3; D remains unclear. This CDR3 comprises 13 residues. The germline gives CDR1 MNHEY, CDR2 SVGEGT. V gave up 4 bases and J gave up 5 bases, with 9 bases separating them. CDR3 nucleotides: TGTGCCAGCAGTTTCGGTTCTAGAAACACCATATATTTT. Translated: CASSFGSRNTIYF.

The chain uses TRBV7-2 and TRBJ2-1; 7 positions match TRBD2. The V and J ends lost 4 bases and 3 bases, in that order; junction bases with no gene match: 6. This CDR3 spans 15 amino acids. The V gene's germline CDR1 is SGHTA and CDR2 FQGNSA. CDR3 in amino acids: CASSSGLGNYNEQFF. In DNA form, the CDR3 reads TGTGCCAGCAGCTCCGGACTAGGGAACTACAATGAGCAGTTCTTC.

The V call is TRBV2, the J call TRBJ2-5, with 7 bases lining up with TRBD2. The CDR3 sequence is 13 residues long. J was trimmed by 2 bases and V by 10 bases; bases with no gene match: 7. Germline V gene data show CDR1 as SNHLY and CDR2 as FYNNEI. DNA of the CDR3: TGTGCCAACGGGAGGCCGGGACAAGAGACCCAGTACTTC. Translation: CANGRPGQETQYF.

The V call is TRBV19, the J call TRBJ1-2; D is possibly TRBD1 (5 bases). V gave up 2 bases and J gave up 7 bases, with 5 bases separating them. The germline V gene encodes CDR1 LNHDA and CDR2 SQIVND (reference sequence). This CDR3 has 11 residues. The CDR3 coding sequence is TGTGCCAGTAGTATAACAGGTGGCTACACCTTC. It specifies CASSITGGYTF.

This chain joins TRBV12-5 and TRBJ2-1; the D gene is possibly TRBD1 (5 bases). The germline V gene encodes CDR1 LGHNT and CDR2 FRNRAP. This CDR3 is 14 amino acids long. Trimming took off 3 bases at V and 10 bases at J, with 16 bases between the two ends. CDR3 sequence (DNA): TGTGCTAGTGGTTTCAAGACTGGCGCAGGGGAGCAGTTCTTC. Encoded protein: CASGFKTGAGEQFF.

The genes are TRBV6-5 and TRBJ2-1; D is ambiguous. V lost 6 bases, J lost 4 bases, and 10 bases lay in between. Germline CDR1 reads MNHEY; CDR2 reads SVGAGI. The CDR3 is 13 residues long. The CDR3 nucleotides read TGTGCCAGCAGGTTCTATCGGTACAATGAGCAGTTCTTC. This sequence encodes CASRFYRYNEQFF.

As for this clone: This same CDR3 is encoded by further DNA sequences in the sample. V usage is TRBV18 and J usage is TRBJ2-3; D is undetermined. The CDR3 sequence is 12 residues long. Germline CDR1 and CDR2: KGHSH and LQKENI. V was cut by 3 bases and J by 4 bases, with 5 bases left in between. Here the CDR3 reads CASSPSPDTQYF. The CDR3 coding sequence is TGTGCCAGCTCACCTAGCCCAGATACGCAGTATTTT.

The chain carries TRBV6-6 and TRBJ2-4; possibly TRBD1 for D (6 bases). The CDR3 extends over 14 amino acids. Trimming pared 4 bases from V and 7 bases from J, leaving 14 bases between. CDR1 MNHNY and CDR2 SVGAGI come from the germline V gene (reference sequence). Here the CDR3 DNA reads TGTGCCAGCAGTTTTTCGACAGGTCCGAACATTCAGTACTTC. It translates to CASSFSTGPNIQYF.

The rearrangement links TRBV5-4 to TRBJ2-1, with 8 bases aligning to TRBD2. The germline gives CDR1 SGHNT, CDR2 YYREEE (reference sequence). The V and J ends lost 0 bases and 9 bases, in that order; junction bases with no gene match: 11. This CDR3 spans 16 amino acids. This chain's CDR3 is CASSLVGSGARSEQFF. The CDR3 DNA reads TGTGCCAGCAGCTTGGTTGGTAGCGGGGCGCGGAGTGAGCAGTTCTTC. Based on the CDR3 plus reference TRBV5-4 and TRBJ2-1, the full variable domain is ETGVTQSPTHLIKTRGQQVTLRCSSQSGHNTVSWYQQALGQGPQFIFQYYREEENGRGNFPPRFSGLQFPNYSSELNVNALELDDSALYLCASSLVGSGARSEQFFGPGTRLTVL.

V usage is TRBV1 and J usage is TRBJ2-7; the DNA was not used to check the table's D call, TRBD2. TRBV1 represents a pseudogene. The CDR3 sequence is 18 residues long. CDR3 DNA sequence: TGCACCAGCAGCCAAGAGGGTGGACTAGCGGATCTTTCCTACGAGCAGTACGTC. This codes for CTSSQEGGLADLSYEQYV.

The V and J genes are TRBV5-1 and TRBJ2-3; 12 nucleotides agree with TRBD2. CDR3 length equals 17 residues. Looked up from germline, CDR1 is SGHRS and CDR2 is YFSETQ. The V and J ends lost 4 bases and 2 bases, in that order; junction bases with no gene match: 8. The CDR3 DNA follows: TGCGCCAGCAGCCAGCTATCTAGCGGGGGGGCCACAGATACGCAGTATTTT. Its translation is CASSQLSSGGATDTQYF. Looking up the rest from reference TRBV5-1 and TRBJ2-3 gives the full variable domain: KAGVTQTPRYLIKTRGQQVTLSCSPISGHRSVSWYQQTPGQGLQFLFEYFSETQRNKGNFPGRFSGRQFSNSRSEMNVSTLELGDSALYLCASSQLSSGGATDTQYFGPGTRLTVL.

V usage is TRBV5-8 and J usage is TRBJ1-2; D remains ambiguous. V was shortened by 4 bases and J by 6 bases, with 19 bases between the two germline ends. This CDR3 spans 15 amino acids. Germline loops: CDR1 SGHTS, CDR2 YDEGEE. Here the CDR3 DNA reads TGTGCCAGCAGCCCTTCCGGACTCGCTCGCCATGGCTACACCTTC. This gives the protein CASSPSGLARHGYTF.